This TCR beta chain is from a study of shared clonotypes between healthy human individuals. Points from the study as a whole: Clonotype sharing among donors was expected to depend on sequencing depth. Limitation of the genetic and exposure-history diversity represented came from the few donors.

A deep-level run was used for the assay. Bulk PBMC genomic DNA spanned ten immunoSEQ deep plates. Measured with immunoSEQ multiplex PCR; TCRdb has only the in-frame clones, and not every one. This sample has about half a million clones, with approximately 84% found just once. With respect to this clone: The antigen remains undetermined.

The sequence was collected from a woman between 40 and 55 years old in good health. Some clones in this sample may be carry-over from other donors' samples. Sequencing was performed on PBMCs.

CDR3: CASSLDGTSSAGELFF. The CDR3 nucleotides read TGTGCCAGCAGCTTGGATGGGACTAGCTCGGCCGGGGAGCTGTTTTTT. The J gene is TRBJ2-2, the V gene TRBV5-4; 9 bases agree with TRBD2. The junction had 6 bases not matched to a gene; V was cut back by 0 bases and J by 6 bases. CDR1 and CDR2 (germline): SGHNT, YYREEE (reference sequence). This CDR3 spans 16 amino acids.